This is a list of T cell receptor beta chains from one sample in a study of shared clonotypes between healthy human individuals. Method: immunoSEQ multiplex PCR; TCRdb's copy keeps in-frame clones and lacks some. The sample carries about 2 million clones, roughly 94% recorded once. The sample was naive CD8+ T cells sorted from blood. The receptors come from a man between 18 and 29 years old in good health. CDR3s leave out the opening cysteine and the closing phenylalanine or tryptophan. The order of the fields is V gene, J gene, clone size, CDR3 protein. The size field is filled for only some rows; it gives once, few, many or a size class.

v_gene: TRBV5-4
j_gene: TRBJ2-7
abundance: NA
CDR3aa: ASSPGRNAYEQY

v_gene: TRBV5-1
j_gene: TRBJ2-7
abundance: NA
CDR3aa: ASSLATSGLEQY

v_gene: TRBV2
j_gene: TRBJ2-7
abundance: NA
CDR3aa: ASRDDSYEQY

v_gene: TRBV5-6
j_gene: TRBJ2-7
abundance: NA
CDR3aa: ASSLALAGAHEQY

v_gene: TRBV5-6
j_gene: TRBJ2-1
abundance: NA
CDR3aa: ASSLTAGEYYNEQF

v_gene: TRBV11-2
j_gene: TRBJ1-4
abundance: NA
CDR3aa: ASSLDTGREKLF

v_gene: TRBV30
j_gene: TRBJ2-3
abundance: few
CDR3aa: AWSVGDTQY

v_gene: TRBV30
j_gene: TRBJ2-5
abundance: NA
CDR3aa: AWTQDQETQY

v_gene: TRBV10-3
j_gene: TRBJ2-2
abundance: once
CDR3aa: AISESGRGGELF

v_gene: TRBV27
j_gene: TRBJ1-2
abundance: NA
CDR3aa: ASSLGGGLYGYT

v_gene: TRBV2
j_gene: TRBJ2-1
abundance: NA
CDR3aa: ASSGSRQGSSYNEQF

v_gene: TRBV10-2
j_gene: TRBJ2-7
abundance: NA
CDR3aa: ASLTGGTYEQY

v_gene: TRBV6-5
j_gene: TRBJ2-7
abundance: NA
CDR3aa: ASYPRDRVEQY

v_gene: TRBV2
j_gene: TRBJ1-4
abundance: NA
CDR3aa: ASRDPTGVELF

v_gene: TRBV27
j_gene: TRBJ2-7
abundance: NA
CDR3aa: ASSSVQDSRYEQY

v_gene: TRBV29-1
j_gene: TRBJ2-7
abundance: NA
CDR3aa: SVELPGGRSYEQY

v_gene: TRBV5-1
j_gene: TRBJ2-7
abundance: NA
CDR3aa: ASSTTGPYEQY

v_gene: TRBV30
j_gene: TRBJ2-7
abundance: NA
CDR3aa: AWSIVDEQY

v_gene: TRBV5-1
j_gene: TRBJ2-1
abundance: NA
CDR3aa: ASSLDRVGDEQF

v_gene: TRBV14
j_gene: TRBJ1-3
abundance: NA
CDR3aa: ASSQEGVQGGNTIY

v_gene: TRBV5-1
j_gene: TRBJ2-1
abundance: NA
CDR3aa: ASSLQGQGYNEQF

v_gene: TRBV5-6
j_gene: TRBJ1-4
abundance: once
CDR3aa: ASSLVGSLEEKLF

v_gene: TRBV4-1
j_gene: TRBJ1-1
abundance: NA
CDR3aa: ASSQDPGAEAF

v_gene: TRBV29-1
j_gene: TRBJ2-7
abundance: NA
CDR3aa: SAMGPAAYEQY

v_gene: TRBV2
j_gene: TRBJ1-4
abundance: NA
CDR3aa: ASSVTLGDATNEKLF

v_gene: TRBV6-6
j_gene: TRBJ1-6
abundance: NA
CDR3aa: ASNAGHGDRLLH

v_gene: TRBV6-5
j_gene: TRBJ1-2
abundance: NA
CDR3aa: ASSYAEGYGYT

v_gene: TRBV14
j_gene: TRBJ2-7
abundance: NA
CDR3aa: ASSQDLGRDGSYEQY

v_gene: TRBV13
j_gene: TRBJ2-1
abundance: NA
CDR3aa: ASSPTSGSRNEQF

v_gene: TRBV7-9
j_gene: TRBJ1-1
abundance: NA
CDR3aa: ASSFVLNTEAF

v_gene: TRBV13
j_gene: TRBJ2-3
abundance: NA
CDR3aa: ASSLRGEDTQY

v_gene: TRBV30
j_gene: TRBJ2-7
abundance: NA
CDR3aa: AWKAGGDEQY

v_gene: TRBV10-2
j_gene: TRBJ2-4
abundance: NA
CDR3aa: ASSEGRGGN

v_gene: TRBV27
j_gene: TRBJ2-1
abundance: NA
CDR3aa: ASSLRPGAGNEQF

v_gene: TRBV19
j_gene: TRBJ1-5
abundance: NA
CDR3aa: ASSIADRGNQPQH

v_gene: TRBV5-6
j_gene: TRBJ2-7
abundance: NA
CDR3aa: ASSGRSGGGVGEQY

v_gene: TRBV27
j_gene: TRBJ1-5
abundance: NA
CDR3aa: ASSLAGQGSQPQH

v_gene: TRBV28
j_gene: TRBJ2-2
abundance: NA
CDR3aa: ASSGRVAGELF

v_gene: TRBV28
j_gene: TRBJ1-2
abundance: NA
CDR3aa: AITSGGGYGYT

v_gene: TRBV6-6
j_gene: TRBJ2-7
abundance: NA
CDR3aa: ASSYSGPSYEQY

v_gene: TRBV6-1
j_gene: TRBJ1-6
abundance: NA
CDR3aa: ASTGGNSPLH

v_gene: TRBV28
j_gene: TRBJ1-2
abundance: NA
CDR3aa: ASSKRGSGAPNYGYT

v_gene: TRBV4-1
j_gene: TRBJ2-5
abundance: NA
CDR3aa: ASSPGVAEYQETQY

v_gene: TRBV29-1
j_gene: TRBJ1-2
abundance: NA
CDR3aa: SAPPLGDYGYT